Shown below are 12 T cell receptor beta chains from a single sample sequenced in a study of post-analysis software for immune sequencing data. Study-level findings and limits: Relative to controls, patients had about five TRBV segments at higher frequency, with TRBV5-6, TRBV5-1 and TRBV20-1 among these.

Unique molecular identifiers were present in the TCR beta cDNA libraries. Each CDR3 protein is one row after TCRdb ran MiXCR on the PCR reads. The sample consists of roughly 600,000 distinct CDR3 sequences, roughly 40% of them appearing once. Antigen specificity for these receptors is unknown. Sequencing was performed on blood. Source of these receptors: a girl aged 5-17 years with multiple sclerosis.

This sequence joins TRBV11-3 and TRBJ2-1; 10 nucleotides line up with TRBD2. CDR1 and CDR2 from the germline V gene are SGHNT and YENEEA. There are 15 residues in the CDR3. Losses at the gene ends were 1 base for V and 8 bases for J; bases not matched to a gene: 5. The CDR3 DNA is TGTGCCAGCAGCTTAGGAGCGGGGGGGGCCCATGAGCAGTTCTTC. The encoded protein is CASSLGAGGAHEQFF.

This rearrangement joins TRBV4-1 to TRBJ1-2; D call uncertain. The germline V gene has CDR1 MGHRA and CDR2 YSYEKL. The V end lost 3 bases, the J end lost 4 bases, and 15 bases lay between the germline ends. CDR3 size: 15 residues. CDR3 nucleotide sequence: TGCGCCAGCAGCCAGTCCTCACAGCAAACCTATGGCTACACCTTC. Residues: CASSQSSQQTYGYTF.

This clonotype was counted between two and nine times. In nucleotides, the CDR3 is TGTGCCAGCAGCCCCGCTAGCGTCTCCTACGAGCAGTACTTC. Amino acids: CASSPASVSYEQYF. V gene TRBV3-1 combines with J gene TRBJ2-7; a possible D gene is TRBD2 (6 bases). Trimming cost V 4 bases and J 0 bases, with 10 bases left between them. CDR3 length: 14 amino acids. Germline-derived CDR1 and CDR2 are LGHDT and YNNKEL (reference sequence).

The rearrangement joins TRBV12-3 or TRBV12-4 to TRBJ1-1; TRBD1 aligns across 10 bases. V was pared by 5 bases and J by 1 base, with 4 bases of the junction left unmatched. This CDR3 comprises 15 residues. CDR3 coding DNA: TGTGCCAGCAGTGACGACAGGGGGCGGAACACTGAAGCTTTCTTT. Protein product: CASSDDRGRNTEAFF.

This chain joins TRBV10-2 and TRBJ2-5; D tentatively fits TRBD1 or TRBD2 (5 bases each). Per the germline V gene, CDR1 is WSHSY and CDR2 is SAAADI. The V gene lost 0 bases and the J gene lost 5 bases, with 10 bases spanning the gap. The length of the CDR3 is 14 residues. The DNA of the CDR3 is TGCGCCAGCAGTGAGTCGGGGGACCCGGAGACCCAGTACTTC. This encodes CASSESGDPETQYF.

The rearrangement joins TRBV6-1 to TRBJ1-2, with D unresolved. V was shortened by 2 bases and J by 2 bases, with 9 bases between the two germline ends. The CDR3 sequence is 14 residues long. The V gene's germline CDR1 is MNHNS and CDR2 SASEGT. CDR3: CASSETRINYGYTF. The CDR3 DNA is TGTGCCAGCAGTGAAACCCGGATCAACTATGGCTACACCTTC.

The chain recombines TRBV24-1 with TRBJ2-7; possibly TRBD1 or TRBD2 for D (5 bases each). CDR3 length: 19 residues. Trimming left V 3 bases short and J 0 bases short, with 23 bases between. Per the germline V gene, CDR1 is KGHDR and CDR2 is SFDVKD. The CDR3: CATSDPASGALTTSYEQYF. As DNA, the CDR3 is TGTGCCACCAGTGATCCCGCCTCCGGGGCCCTAACAACCTCCTACGAGCAGTACTTC.

This clonotype came up many times. The chain is built from TRBV4-1 and TRBJ2-1; D is unresolved. Trimming left V 0 bases short and J 4 bases short, with 16 bases between. CDR1 is MGHRA and CDR2 is YSYEKL in the germline V gene. The length of the CDR3 is 17 residues. The CDR3 DNA reads as TGCGCCAGCAGCCAAGAAATCGACGCCGGTGGTTACAATGAGCAGTTCTTC. Its translation: CASSQEIDAGGYNEQFF.

The rearrangement joins TRBV5-1 to TRBJ2-1; D possibly corresponds to TRBD2 (6 bases). The V and J ends lost 5 bases and 4 bases respectively, with 16 bases between them. Germline CDR1 is SGHRS and CDR2 is YFSETQ. The CDR3 has 15 residues. The CDR3 coding sequence is TGCGCCAGCAGACTTCGGGTAGCGGAATACAATGAGCAGTTCTTC. Its protein product is CASRLRVAEYNEQFF.

V is TRBV6-5 and J is TRBJ1-2; D is uncertain. The CDR3 runs to 14 residues. The V end was cut by 5 bases, the J end by 7 bases, with 17 bases between. Germline CDR1 MNHEY, CDR2 SVGAGI. CDR3: CASSLRSTPFGYTF. The DNA for the CDR3 is TGTGCCAGCAGTCTCCGATCGACTCCTTTTGGCTACACCTTC.

V gene TRBV5-6 combines with J gene TRBJ2-7; the D is unclear. The J call may be faulty, since TRBJ2-5 better matches the DNA end. Germline lookup yields CDR1 SGHDT and CDR2 YYEEEE. This CDR3 contains 14 residues. The CDR3 DNA is TGTGCCAGCAGCTTGGGTCAGTCAAGAGAGACCCAGTACTTC. Encoded protein: CASSLGQSRETQYF.

The J gene is TRBJ2-7, the V gene TRBV6-1; D call uncertain. There are 15 residues in the CDR3. V lost 5 bases and J 2 bases, leaving 16 bases between the germline ends. From germline, CDR1 is MNHNS and CDR2 SASEGT. The CDR3 region has the DNA TGTGCCAGCAGTAAGAGGCAGGCGAATACCTACGAGCAGTACTTC. It translates to CASSKRQANTYEQYF.